This T cell receptor beta chain was captured by sequencing in a study of T-cell memory formation after mild COVID-19. In the study overall: There were largely donor-specific TCR clusters.

Study-level points and caveats: What remained unconfirmed was the SARS-CoV-2 specificity of second-wave clones peaking on day 37. Prior to infection, memory already included some responding clones, suggesting cross-reactive memory joined.

Note on this clonotype: Its target is not known.

V shed 6 bases, J shed 7 bases, and the junction held 6 bases outside the gene matches. This CDR3 has 13 residues. CDR1 and CDR2 from the germline V gene are MNHEY and SVGAGI. UMIs and sample barcodes were carried by the TCR alpha and TCR beta cDNA libraries that 5'RACE produced using constant-segment primers. TCRdb analysed the 5' RACE reads with MiXCR anew, one entry per CDR3 protein. This repertoire shows roughly 550,000 distinct CDR3 sequences, about 20% found once; its top ten account for around 12%. The chain is built from TRBV6-5 and TRBJ2-3; 8 nucleotides agree with TRBD1. The receptor was isolated from an adult woman who had mild COVID-19 (a few samples of this study predate the infection). Cell type and time point are not known. The sequencing sample was made of PBMCs or a T cell subset sorted from them (not recorded which). The CDR3 DNA is TGTGCCAGCAGACATGGACAGGGCAATACGCAGTATTTT. Amino acid sequence: CASRHGQGNTQYF.